These 31 T cell receptor beta chains came from one sample sequenced in a study of cytomegalovirus exposure and HLA in healthy donors. The PCR was carried out with 60 Vbeta primers and 13 Jbeta primers. Sequencing used immunoSEQ multiplex PCR; TCRdb keeps in-frame clones, though not all of them. This table holds 76,000 or so clones, approximately 79% found once. Specimen: PBMCs. These receptors were taken from a man younger than 40 in good health and CMV-seronegative.

The rearrangement links TRBV5-5 to TRBJ2-7; the match to TRBD1 covers 12 bases. Germline V CDR1 and CDR2: SGHKS, YYEKEE (reference sequence). CDR3 length: 15 residues. The V and J ends lost 6 bases and 4 bases, in that order; junction bases with no gene match: 8. CDR3 DNA sequence: TGTGCCAGCACCCGGGACAGGGGGCGTACGTACGAGCAGTACTTC. Protein product: CASTRDRGRTYEQYF. The complete variable domain, with remaining parts taken from reference TRBV5-5 and TRBJ2-7, reads DAGVTQSPTHLIKTRGQQVTLRCSPISGHKSVSWYQQVLGQGPQFIFQYYEKEERGRGNFPDRFSARQFPNYSSELNVNALLLGDSALYLCASTRDRGRTYEQYFGPGTRLTVT.

As concerns this clone: The junction and the germline gene differ at one end; a read error may be behind it. V and J are TRBV10-1 and TRBJ1-1, with 7 bases matching TRBD1. Germline V CDR1 and CDR2: WNHNN, SYGVQD (reference sequence). The CDR3 consists of 14 residues. CDR3 nucleotides: TGCGCCAGCAGGGCCGGGACAGAGAACACTGAAGCTCTCTTT. It translates to CASRAGTENTEALF.

V is TRBV7-2 and J is TRBJ2-7; D is perhaps TRBD1 (5 bases). Trimming took off 3 bases at V and 3 bases at J, with 15 bases between the two ends. The germline gives CDR1 SGHTA, CDR2 FQGNSA. The CDR3 has 15 residues. The DNA for the CDR3 is TGTGCCAGCAGCTTGGGGCTGGGATCTTTCTACGAGCAGTACTTC. Translation gives CASSLGLGSFYEQYF. The entire variable domain, with the rest obtained from reference TRBV7-2 and TRBJ2-7, is as follows: GAGVSQSPSNKVTEKGKDVELRCDPISGHTALYWYRQSLGQGLEFLIYFQGNSAPDKSGLPSDRFSAERTGGSVSTLTIQRTQQEDSAVYLCASSLGLGSFYEQYFGPGTRLTVT.

The rearrangement joins TRBV7-9 to TRBJ2-1, with TRBD1 identical over 9 bases. This CDR3 has 16 residues. Trimming removed 5 bases from V and 4 bases from J; junction bases left unmatched: 9. Germline values: CDR1 SEHNR, CDR2 FQNEAQ (reference sequence). The DNA for the CDR3 is TGTGCCAGCAGCCCCACAGGGGGCCGAGGGTACAATGAGCAGTTCTTC. Translating it yields CASSPTGGRGYNEQFF.

A few counts support this clone. The V gene is TRBV6-1, the J gene TRBJ1-4; unclear D gene. In germline, CDR1 is MNHNS, CDR2 SASEGT. Deletions cut 4 bases from V and 5 bases from J, with 14 bases between. The CDR3 covers 15 residues. The chain's CDR3 is CASSVGLPGNEKLFF. In DNA form, the CDR3 reads TGTGCCAGCAGTGTTGGACTCCCGGGGAATGAAAAACTGTTTTTT.

This sequence joins TRBV19 and TRBJ2-7; 11 bases map to TRBD1. Germline CDR1 LNHDA, CDR2 SQIVND (reference sequence). CDR3 length: 12 amino acids. J lost 5 bases, V lost 8 bases, and 2 bases had no gene match. The CDR3 protein is CASGDRGNEQYF. CDR3 in DNA: TGTGCCAGTGGGGACAGGGGGAACGAGCAGTACTTC.

This clone was seen once. The J gene is TRBJ2-3, the V gene TRBV9; D unresolved. This CDR3 spans 13 amino acids. Trimming took off 3 bases at V and 0 bases at J, with 5 bases between the two ends. Germline loops: CDR1 SGDLS, CDR2 YYNGEE. As DNA, the CDR3 is TGTGCCAGCAGCGAGAGTAGCACAGATACGCAGTATTTT. Amino acids: CASSESSTDTQYF.

The chain is built from TRBV5-6 and TRBJ2-1; 9 positions agree with TRBD1. CDR1 is SGHDT, CDR2 YYEEEE, per germline. There are 17 residues in the CDR3. V was clipped by 1 base and J by 4 bases; unmatched bases: 9. DNA for the CDR3: TGTGCCAGCAGCTTGTGGGCCCACAGGGGGCCATACAATGAGCAGTTCTTC. It is translated as CASSLWAHRGPYNEQFF. The full variable domain, its missing parts supplied by reference TRBV5-6 and TRBJ2-1, is DAGVTQSPTHLIKTRGQQVTLRCSPKSGHDTVSWYQQALGQGPQFIFQYYEEEERQRGNFPDRFSGHQFPNYSSELNVNALLLGDSALYLCASSLWAHRGPYNEQFFGPGTRLTVL.

This clone was seen just once. The chain couples TRBV5-8 to TRBJ2-4; the D gene is possibly TRBD1 (5 bases). The CDR3 runs to 17 residues. Germline lookup yields CDR1 SGHTS and CDR2 YDEGEE. V dropped 0 bases and J dropped 0 bases, with 13 bases sitting between them. CDR3 amino acids: CASSLGYRLLAKNIQYF. The DNA of the CDR3 is TGTGCCAGCAGCTTGGGGTACAGGCTACTAGCCAAAAACATTCAGTACTTC.

The genes are TRBV7-2 and TRBJ2-2; 9 bases match TRBD2. Trimming at V came to 2 bases and at J to 1 base, leaving 5 bases not matched to a gene. The CDR3 totals 17 residues. CDR1 is SGHTA and CDR2 is FQGNSA in the germline V gene. The CDR3 DNA is TGTGCCAGCAGCTTACCGGTACTAGCGGGGAACACCGGGGAGCTGTTTTTT. Amino acids: CASSLPVLAGNTGELFF.

CDR3 loop: CASRGQGIQGYTF. As DNA, the CDR3 is TGTGCCAGCAGGGGACAGGGAATTCAAGGCTACACCTTC. The chain is built from TRBV6-4 and TRBJ1-2; TRBD1 matches at 9 bases. Germline values: CDR1 MRHNA, CDR2 SNTAGT. The length of the CDR3 is 13 residues. Losses at the gene ends were 6 bases for V and 8 bases for J; bases not matched to a gene: 7.

The chain recombines TRBV7-9 with TRBJ2-2; D is undetermined. Trimming cost V 2 bases and J 3 bases, with 4 bases left between them. CDR3 length: 13 residues. Germline CDR1 and CDR2: SEHNR and FQNEAQ (reference sequence). The CDR3 DNA reads as TGTGCCAGCAGCTTAACAGACACCGGGGAGCTGTTTTTT. As protein: CASSLTDTGELFF.

V and J are TRBV14 and TRBJ2-2; D uncertain. Per the germline V gene, CDR1 is SGHDN and CDR2 is FVKESK. V dropped 1 base and J dropped 9 bases, with 3 bases sitting between them. The length of the CDR3 is 11 residues. CDR3 sequence: CASSQARELFF. The CDR3 DNA reads as TGTGCCAGCAGCCAAGCCAGGGAGCTGTTTTTT.

The CDR3 DNA is TGTGCCTGGAGTGTCGGGCCCAGGGATCAGCCCCAGCATTTT. Its translation: CAWSVGPRDQPQHF. The chain links TRBV30 to TRBJ1-5; tentative D call: TRBD1 (5 bases). The ends were cut back, 0 bases at V and 5 bases at J, with 11 bases in the middle. The CDR3 runs 14 residues. Germline CDR1 reads GTSNPN; CDR2 reads SVGIG (reference sequence).

This chain connects TRBV5-1 to TRBJ2-3, with D perhaps matching TRBD2 (5 bases). V shed 0 bases and J shed 2 bases, with 10 bases lying between them. The CDR3 has 15 amino acids. Per the germline V gene, CDR1 is SGHRS and CDR2 is YFSETQ. This CDR3 is CASSLEAVPTDTQYF. CDR3 DNA sequence: TGCGCCAGCAGCTTGGAAGCGGTCCCCACAGATACGCAGTATTTT.

J is TRBJ1-5 and V is TRBV6-4; D not resolved. This CDR3 region has 11 residues. Trimming left V 8 bases short and J 6 bases short, with 8 bases between. Germline CDR1 reads MRHNA; CDR2 reads SNTAGT. The CDR3 region is CASRGGQPQHF. In DNA form, the CDR3 reads TGTGCCAGCCGGGGAGGTCAGCCCCAGCATTTT.

This chain uses TRBV4-3 with TRBJ2-5, with 7 positions matching TRBD1. The DNA end is a closer match to TRBJ2-7, so the J assignment may be wrong. Germline CDR1 LGHNA, CDR2 YSLEER. This CDR3 contains 17 residues. The CDR3 loop reads CASSQDAVDRPWYEQYF. In DNA, the CDR3 is TGCGCCAGCAGCCAAGATGCCGTGGACAGGCCTTGGTACGAGCAGTACTTC.

V usage is TRBV27 and J usage is TRBJ2-3, with no clear D. The CDR3 has 12 amino acids. V lost 5 bases and J 6 bases, leaving 9 bases between the germline ends. Germline V gene lookup returns CDR1 MNHEY and CDR2 SMNVEV (reference sequence). Written as DNA, the CDR3 is TGTGCCAGCAGTGCGAGATCGGATACGCAGTATTTT. This codes for CASSARSDTQYF.

The rearrangement links TRBV4-3 to TRBJ2-2, with TRBD1 matching over 12 bases. This CDR3 comprises 16 residues. The ends lost 4 bases at V and 7 bases at J; junction bases unmatched: 7. Germline V gene data show CDR1 as LGHNA and CDR2 as YSLEER. The CDR3 here is CASSPGQGAYSGELFF. CDR3 DNA sequence: TGCGCCAGCAGCCCGGGACAGGGGGCATATAGCGGGGAGCTGTTTTTT.

This chain connects TRBV7-9 to TRBJ2-2, with 11 bases matching TRBD2. The V gene end was trimmed by 3 bases and the J gene end by 4 bases; junction bases not matched to a gene: 1. The CDR3 contains 15 residues. Per germline, CDR1 SEHNR and CDR2 FQNEAQ (reference sequence). This CDR3 reads CASSLTSGATGELFF. The CDR3 DNA reads as TGTGCCAGCAGCTTGACTAGCGGGGCCACCGGGGAGCTGTTTTTT.

This clone was counted only a few times. The rearrangement uses TRBV7-2 and TRBJ1-4; D remains ambiguous. Germline V gene sequence: CDR1 SGHTA, CDR2 FQGNSA. Trimming removed 5 bases at V and 8 bases at J, with 15 bases between. This CDR3 is built from 14 residues. The CDR3 bases are TGTGCCAGCAGCCCGAACGGTCTAGCCGAAAAACTGTTTTTT. This sequence encodes CASSPNGLAEKLFF.

This chain uses TRBV14 with TRBJ1-6; D not certain. Germline V gene data show CDR1 as SGHDN and CDR2 as FVKESK. CDR3 length equals 14 residues. V lost 4 bases, J lost 6 bases, and 10 bases lay in between. Here the CDR3 DNA reads TGTGCCAGCAGCCTTAGACGGGGTAATTCACCCCTCCACTTT. Translated: CASSLRRGNSPLHF.

The chain carries TRBV2 and TRBJ2-5; 7 positions match TRBD1. V trimming: 5 bases; J trimming: 2 bases; junction bases outside the gene matches: 2. This CDR3 comprises 13 residues. Germline V gene sequence: CDR1 SNHLY, CDR2 FYNNEI. The CDR3 DNA follows: TGTGCCAGCAGTAAGGGACAGCAAGAGACCCAGTACTTC. This translates into CASSKGQQETQYF.

A single count supports this clone. This chain connects TRBV4-2 to TRBJ2-1; 11 positions match TRBD2. Germline V gene data show CDR1 as LGHNA and CDR2 as YNFKEQ. This CDR3 contains 15 residues. J was trimmed by 3 bases and V by 3 bases; bases with no gene match: 1. CDR3 sequence: CASSQGLADYNEQFF. As DNA, the CDR3 is TGTGCCAGCAGCCAGGGACTAGCGGACTACAATGAGCAGTTCTTC.

The J gene is TRBJ2-4, the V gene TRBV7-9; 15 bases map to TRBD2. CDR1 and CDR2 from the germline V gene are SEHNR and FQNEAQ (reference sequence). V was pared by 4 bases and J by 6 bases, with 4 bases of the junction left unmatched. There are 16 residues in the CDR3. This CDR3 reads CASSYRTSGGANIQYF. CDR3 nucleotide sequence: TGTGCCAGCAGCTACCGGACTAGCGGGGGGGCAAACATTCAGTACTTC.

The chain is built from TRBV5-1 and TRBJ2-3; 8 bases agree with TRBD2. The V gene's germline CDR1 is SGHRS and CDR2 YFSETQ. J gave up 0 bases and V 1 base, and 7 bases lay outside the gene matches. The CDR3 spans 17 residues. The CDR3 DNA reads as TGCGCCAGCAGCTTGCCTCCGCGGGGGGCTAGCACAGATACGCAGTATTTT. Residues: CASSLPPRGASTDTQYF.

The gene calls are TRBV18 and TRBJ2-1, with TRBD2 matching 12 bases. CDR3 length equals 16 residues. In germline, CDR1 is KGHSH, CDR2 LQKENI. Trimming removed 2 bases from V and 5 bases from J; junction bases left unmatched: 4. The chain's CDR3 is CASSPGLAGNDNEQFF. DNA of the CDR3: TGTGCCAGCTCACCAGGACTAGCGGGAAACGACAATGAGCAGTTCTTC.

The chain couples TRBV30 to TRBJ2-3, with 9 bases that match TRBD1. Germline V lookup: CDR1 GTSNPN, CDR2 SVGIG (reference sequence). The trim removed 4 bases at V and 3 bases at J, leaving 8 bases unmatched. The CDR3 length is 15 residues. This chain's CDR3 is CAWNPTGGRTDTQYF. DNA of the CDR3: TGTGCCTGGAACCCGACAGGGGGTCGGACAGATACGCAGTATTTT.

V and J are TRBV7-2 and TRBJ2-3, with 11 bases lining up with TRBD1. The germline V gene has CDR1 SGHTA and CDR2 FQGNSA. This CDR3 has 16 residues. After removal of 0 bases from V and 6 bases from J, the junction contained 5 bases not matched to a gene. The CDR3 DNA reads TGTGCCAGCAGCTTAGCCCCCGGGACAGGGGGGGATACGCAGTATTTT. This gives the protein CASSLAPGTGGDTQYF. Variable domain in full (rest from reference TRBV7-2 and TRBJ2-3): GAGVSQSPSNKVTEKGKDVELRCDPISGHTALYWYRQSLGQGLEFLIYFQGNSAPDKSGLPSDRFSAERTGGSVSTLTIQRTQQEDSAVYLCASSLAPGTGGDTQYFGPGTRLTVL.

CDR3 in amino acids: CASSPRRSLEEKLFF. DNA for the CDR3: TGTGCCAGCAGCCCCCGTCGGAGCCTGGAGGAAAAACTGTTTTTT. V gene TRBV7-8 combines with J gene TRBJ1-4, with no clear D. V was clipped by 5 bases and J by 8 bases, with 18 bases between them. CDR1 is SGHVS and CDR2 is FQNEAQ in the germline V gene. This CDR3 is built from 15 residues.

The rearrangement links TRBV6-5 to TRBJ2-1, with TRBD2 matching over 8 bases. Germline V lookup: CDR1 MNHEY, CDR2 SVGAGI. CDR3 size: 15 residues. With 2 bases clipped from V and 6 bases from J, the junction kept 6 bases outside the gene matches. CDR3 sequence: CASSYPGGPGNEQFF. CDR3 in DNA: TGTGCCAGCAGTTACCCGGGGGGGCCGGGCAATGAGCAGTTCTTC.